The sequence of this T cell receptor beta chain was determined in a study of T cells in Graves' hyperthyroidism and ophthalmopathy. The CDR3 is made up of 13 amino acids. Germline V gene sequence: CDR1 SGHAT, CDR2 FQNNGV. V was clipped by 5 bases and J by 7 bases, with 12 bases between them. Study results and limitations: Separation of ophthalmopathy from stable hyperthyroidism was achieved by a 13 V-J model.

This clonotype was observed at least ten times. Its antigen is not identified. RNA transcripts provided the source from which TCR beta CDR3 regions were amplified. HTBI primers drove first-round RT-PCR of the TCR CDR3. TCRdb passed the multiplex PCR reads through MiXCR, listing each CDR3 protein once. The repertoire includes about 640,000 distinct CDR3 sequences, less than 25% of them detected once, and around a third sits in the top ten. The sequence was collected from a man aged 25 to 40 with Graves' ophthalmopathy. The rearrangement uses TRBV11-2 and TRBJ2-1; D not certain. Specimen: blood. CDR3 protein: CASSIPGGNEQFF. The CDR3 DNA reads as TGTGCCAGCAGCATCCCTGGTGGGAATGAGCAGTTCTTC.